The 20 T cell receptor beta chains below were found in one sample sequenced in a study of early T cells in non-severe SARS-CoV-2 infection. TCRdb reprocessed the 5' RACE reads via MiXCR and lists one record per CDR3 protein. The data contain about 76,000 distinct CDR3 sequences, approximately 12% of them seen just once; the ten biggest clones take up about 3%. The sample consisted of whole blood. All receptors come from an adult who was a healthcare worker with PCR-confirmed SARS-CoV-2 infection or an uninfected control (not recorded which).

As concerns this clonotype: A much larger clone lies one base from this, so it may be a read error. The J gene is TRBJ2-2, the V gene TRBV10-2; D ambiguous. Trimming took off 4 bases at V and 0 bases at J, with 21 bases between the two ends. The CDR3 has 19 residues. The V gene's germline CDR1 is WSHSY and CDR2 SAAADI. This chain's CDR3 is CASSVSPVLGPPNTGELFF. The CDR3 nucleotides are TGCGCCAGCAGTGTGTCGCCCGTTCTCGGCCCACCGAACACCGGGGAGCTGTTTTTT.

This clonotype was seen many times. The chain is built from TRBV7-6 and TRBJ2-2; 9 nucleotides match TRBD2. V dropped 1 base and J dropped 5; count of bases not matched to a gene: 8. CDR1 and CDR2 from the germline V gene are SGHVS and FNYEAQ. CDR3 size: 17 residues. The CDR3 coding sequence is TGTGCCAGCAGCTTAGTAGAACGTCTAGCGGGAACCGGGGAGCTGTTTTTT. Its translation: CASSLVERLAGTGELFF.

This clonotype was observed at least ten times. The chain has TRBV29-1 and TRBJ2-3, with D unclear. The length of the CDR3 is 15 residues. The germline CDR1 and CDR2 sequences are SQVTM and ANQGSEA. The V end was cut by 3 bases, the J end by 1 base, with 14 bases between. The CDR3 sequence is CSVDPTVTGTDTQYF. The CDR3 DNA follows: TGCAGCGTTGACCCAACAGTGACCGGCACAGATACGCAGTATTTT.

The gene calls are TRBV4-1 and TRBJ1-4; no definite D call. CDR1 is MGHRA and CDR2 is YSYEKL in the germline V gene. V was pared by 4 bases and J by 2 bases, with 11 bases between. The CDR3 spans 15 residues. CDR3 protein: CASSLTLGTNEKLFF. The CDR3 nucleotides read TGCGCCAGCAGCCTCACCCTGGGGACTAATGAAAAACTGTTTTTT.

The CDR3 spells CASSPWGDYGYTF. CDR3 nucleotides: TGTGCCAGCAGTCCATGGGGTGATTATGGCTACACCTTC. The V and J genes are TRBV27 and TRBJ1-2; D ambiguous. CDR1 and CDR2 from the germline V gene are MNHEY and SMNVEV (reference sequence). V was cut by 5 bases and J by 5 bases, with 12 bases left in between. CDR3 length: 13 residues.

This clonotype was counted many times. The gene calls are TRBV7-9 and TRBJ2-1; no firm D call. V lost 5 bases, J lost 4 bases, and 18 bases lay in between. Germline CDR1 reads SEHNR; CDR2 reads FQNEAQ (reference sequence). The CDR3 is made up of 16 amino acids. The CDR3 DNA reads as TGTGCCAGCAGCCCGTCTGGCGCATTCATTTACAATGAGCAGTTCTTC. Protein product: CASSPSGAFIYNEQFF. The entire variable domain, with the rest obtained from reference TRBV7-9 and TRBJ2-1, is as follows: DTGVSQNPRHKITKRGQNVTFRCDPISEHNRLYWYRQTLGQGPEFLTYFQNEAQLEKSRLLSDRFSAERPKGSFSTLEIQRTEQGDSAMYLCASSPSGAFIYNEQFFGPGTRLTVL.

The CDR3 nucleotides are TGTGCCAGCAGCCAGGCACTACTTGTAGAGAATGAGCAGTTCTTC. This encodes CASSQALLVENEQFF. The chain recombines TRBV4-2 with TRBJ2-1; D call uncertain. Trimming removed 3 bases at V and 7 bases at J, with 16 bases between. CDR1 LGHNA and CDR2 YNFKEQ come from the germline V gene. The CDR3 covers 15 residues.

With regard to this clonotype: Since a much larger clone is just one base distant, this may be a read error. The DNA for the CDR3 is TGTGCCAGCAGCTTAGTGGGGGAAGGCGCAGATACGCAGTATTTT. Protein product: CASSLVGEGADTQYF. This rearrangement joins TRBV11-1 to TRBJ2-3, with D perhaps given as TRBD1 or TRBD2 (5 bases each). The V gene's germline CDR1 is SGHAT and CDR2 FQDESV (reference sequence). Trimming shortened V by 1 base and J by 4 bases, and 12 bases separated the two germline ends. The CDR3 consists of 15 residues.

This clonotype was counted many times. The CDR3 here is CASSLGQGALEQYF. For the CDR3, the DNA is TGTGCCAGCAGCTTGGGACAGGGTGCCCTCGAGCAGTACTTC. This chain joins TRBV5-4 and TRBJ2-7, with 7 bases that match TRBD1. The CDR3 runs 14 residues. Unmatched junction bases numbered 6, after V lost 0 bases and J lost 6 bases. Germline V gene data show CDR1 as SGHNT and CDR2 as YYREEE (reference sequence).

In this sample, this clonotype turned up a few times. The genes are TRBV20-1 and TRBJ2-7, with D uncertain. The CDR3 sequence is 12 residues long. In germline, CDR1 is DFQATT, CDR2 SNEGSKA (reference sequence). Trimming removed 1 base from V and 1 base from J, with 5 bases in between. The CDR3 DNA reads TGCAGTGCTAGAGGGTCTTCCTACGAGCAGTACTTC. Its protein is CSARGSSYEQYF.

This clonotype was picked up a small number of times. The V gene is TRBV12-3 or TRBV12-4, the J gene TRBJ2-3; TRBD2 might be the D (5 bases). V lost 7 bases, J lost 6 bases, and 8 bases lay in between. The CDR3 runs 11 residues. The CDR3 sequence: CASTSGDTQYF. CDR3 nucleotide sequence: TGTGCCAGCACCTCGGGGGATACGCAGTATTTT.

The J gene is TRBJ2-2, the V gene TRBV9; D gene unclear. The CDR3 is 16 amino acids. V lost 0 bases to trimming and J lost 4 bases, with 13 bases between them. Germline assignment: CDR1 SGDLS and CDR2 YYNGEE. The CDR3 is CASSVGSLSSTGELFF. In DNA form, the CDR3 reads TGTGCCAGCAGCGTAGGCTCCTTAAGTAGCACCGGGGAGCTGTTTTTT.

Many counts were recorded for this clonotype. The V call is TRBV10-3, the J call TRBJ2-3; D possibly corresponds to TRBD2 (5 bases). CDR1 is ENHRY and CDR2 is SYGVKD in the germline V gene. Trimming left V 4 bases short and J 2 bases short, with 13 bases between. The CDR3 is 15 amino acids. The CDR3 nucleotides are TGTGCCATCAGTGGTAGTTCGGAGGCCACAGATACGCAGTATTTT. Amino acid sequence: CAISGSSEATDTQYF.

This clonotype appeared many times. The CDR3 region has the DNA TGTGCCAGCAGCCCCTTTTTTAGCGGGACGACAGATACGCAGTATTTT. Encoded protein: CASSPFFSGTTDTQYF. The chain combines TRBV7-6 with TRBJ2-3, with 8 positions matching TRBD2. The V gene's germline CDR1 is SGHVS and CDR2 FNYEAQ. The J segment lost 3 bases and the V segment lost 5 bases, leaving 10 bases of the junction unmatched. The CDR3 is made up of 16 amino acids.

A few counts support this clonotype. The V and J genes are TRBV27 and TRBJ2-1; possibly TRBD2 for D (6 bases). CDR1 is MNHEY, CDR2 SMNVEV, per germline (reference sequence). V gave up 6 bases and J gave up 0 bases, with 9 bases separating them. This CDR3 has 14 residues. The CDR3, as DNA: TGTGCCAGCAGCTCGGGGGACTCCTACAATGAGCAGTTCTTC. Residues: CASSSGDSYNEQFF.

This clonotype was picked up a small number of times. This sequence joins TRBV27 and TRBJ1-4; 12 bases map to TRBD1. V gave up 2 bases and J gave up 7 bases; unmatched junction bases: 5. This CDR3 is 16 amino acids long. Germline assignment: CDR1 MNHEY and CDR2 SMNVEV (reference sequence). The CDR3 sequence is CASSLGTGGSGEKLFF. The CDR3 coding sequence is TGTGCCAGCAGTTTAGGGACAGGGGGCAGTGGTGAAAAACTGTTTTTT.

The chain couples TRBV7-2 to TRBJ2-7; D possibly corresponds to TRBD2 (5 bases). CDR3 length: 16 residues. Per the germline V gene, CDR1 is SGHTA and CDR2 is FQGNSA. V gave up 2 bases and J gave up 0 bases, with 14 bases separating them. This chain's CDR3 is CASSLKAALSSYEQYF. The DNA of the CDR3 is TGTGCCAGCAGCTTAAAAGCGGCACTAAGCTCCTACGAGCAGTACTTC.

There are a few counts of this clonotype. This chain joins TRBV28 and TRBJ1-2, with 7 positions matching TRBD1. Germline values: CDR1 MDHEN, CDR2 SYDVKM. Trimming cost V 4 bases and J 8 bases; bases outside gene matches: 4. The CDR3 extends over 12 amino acids. The CDR3 nucleotides are TGTGCCAGCAGTTCGGGACAGAGGGGCTACACCTTC. Encoded protein: CASSSGQRGYTF.

V gene TRBV6-2 or TRBV6-3 combines with J gene TRBJ2-5; 15 nucleotides align to TRBD2. This CDR3 is 18 amino acids long. In germline, CDR1 is MNHEY, CDR2 SVGEGT. The V segment lost 0 bases and the J segment 4 bases; nucleotides outside the gene matches: 6. CDR3 region: CASSYSRLGLAGGETQYF. DNA of the CDR3: TGTGCCAGCAGTTACTCGAGGCTGGGACTAGCGGGAGGAGAGACCCAGTACTTC.

Many counts were recorded for this clonotype. The chain carries TRBV6-2 or TRBV6-3 and TRBJ1-5, with D possibly TRBD1 on 6 matching bases. Trimming shortened V by 2 bases and J by 4 bases, and 12 bases separated the two germline ends. Germline loops: CDR1 MNHEY, CDR2 SVGEGT. The CDR3 totals 15 residues. CDR3 sequence: CASSYPDSLNQPQHF. CDR3 sequence (DNA): TGTGCCAGCAGTTACCCGGACAGTTTGAATCAGCCCCAGCATTTT.